A single sample is the source of the 2 T cell receptor beta chains below, sequenced in a study of blood T cell repertoires in COVID-19 (dated by TCRdb to the early 2020s). Preparation of the library involved the immunoSEQ multiplex PCR assay. The source is immuneACCESS, and TCRdb retained only in-frame sequences with V and J called. Part of the clones is not carried over; for the studies checked, unresolved V genes explain less than half of this, and the remainder is unexplained. This sample holds 90,000 or so clones; roughly 77% were observed only once. 24% of the sample is held by the ten biggest clonotypes. The source material was peripheral blood. These receptors all come from a human donor in a cohort sampled during active COVID-19.

This clone was observed a handful of times. This rearrangement joins TRBV6-5 to TRBJ1-5; 7 bases are a match to TRBD1. Losses at the gene ends were 5 bases for V and 7 bases for J; bases not matched to a gene: 5. The germline V gene encodes CDR1 MNHEY and CDR2 SVGAGI. There are 13 residues in the CDR3. The CDR3 loop reads CASSMDRFQPQHF. CDR3 coding DNA: TGTGCCAGCAGTATGGACAGGTTCCAGCCCCAGCATTTT.

This clone was picked up a small number of times. The V call is TRBV19, the J call TRBJ2-3, with 7 bases that match TRBD1. The CDR3 is 14 residues long. Trimming removed 5 bases from V and 1 base from J; junction bases left unmatched: 3. CDR1 is LNHDA and CDR2 is SQIVND in the germline V gene (reference sequence). Here the CDR3 reads CASSWDSRTDTQYF. For the CDR3, the DNA is TGTGCCAGTAGTTGGGACAGCCGCACAGATACGCAGTATTTT.